This TCR beta chain was identified in a study of human T cells and chemical hapten exposure (dated by TCRdb to the early 2020s). With respect to the entire study: Libraries were combined into a pool for sequencing, and differences in TCR yield between samples came mainly from small differences in library volumes within the pool. For every blood RNA sample, sequencing covered both the TCR alpha and TCR beta chains. This study followed changes in the peripheral blood TCR repertoire in vivo during primary and secondary sensitization of alopecia patients to the hapten diphenylcyclopropenone (DPC).

According to the study, the label for this sample's time point signals: healthy volunteer bleed at 6 weeks. Unfractionated whole blood was collected in Tempus Blood RNA tubes, and total RNA was extracted from that blood. As TCR sequencing controls, five healthy volunteers were used, with blood taken at day 0, 2 weeks and 6 weeks. The research as a whole found: DPC sensitization did not change the number of TCRs with a frequency above 1 in 1000, and there was no evidence of changes in global repertoire structure. Repeated subsampling changed both the strength of the expansion versus patch-test correlation and the threshold at which that correlation became significant.

This clonotype has ten or more counts. Which antigen it targets is not known. No much larger clone exists at a distance of one base, and base qualities are not known. Libraries were built with RACE. Sequenced on a NextSeq 500. During library preparation, unique molecular identifiers were attached to individual cDNA molecules so that TCRs could be counted quantitatively and reproducibly. As for the authors' bioinformatics: The median number of TCRs per sample was 95,638, ranging from about 20,000 to 700,000. V, J and CDR3 annotation of the TCR reads was performed with the Decombinator software suite. For the PS versus PT1 abundance plots, all samples were subsampled to the same number of TCRs (28,000). Expanded TCRs were defined as absent before sensitization and observed at least eight times at the 2-week time point. TCRdb handled the public reads itself, with Q25 trimming in fastp and clone calling in MiXCR, and kept productive beta chains. Every CDR3 protein is listed once, alongside the most common genes and DNA of its rows. The V and J calls were determined by TCRdb, not by the authors. Recorded for this sample are around 45,000 distinct CDR3 sequences; approximately 4% of them occurred a single time. The ten largest make up approximately 5% of the sample.

The source of this sequence is a human donor in good health. Some clones in this sample may be carry-over from other donors' samples. What was sequenced was whole blood.

The DNA is TGCAGTGCTAGCCGGACTGGCTACGAGCAGTACTTC. Its translation is CSASRTGYEQYF. The rearranged segments are TRBV20-1 and TRBJ2-7; the D segment could be TRBD2, given 5 matching bases. The CDR3, cysteine through phenylalanine, is 12 amino acids long. This entry keeps only the CDR3 DNA: 36 bases, framed from base 1. V drops 3 bases and J drops 3 bases, leaving 9 bases in between. For CDR1 and CDR2, the germline V gene (reference sequence) lists DFQATT and SNEGSKA.